A selection of T cell receptor beta chains follows, all from one sample in a study of CD8 T cells in ankylosing spondylitis. TCRdb reanalysed the 5' RACE reads using MiXCR and keeps one entry per CDR3 protein. This table holds hundreds of thousands of distinct CDR3 sequences, about 25% found once. Sequenced sample: blood, either unsorted or a sorted T cell fraction (not recorded which). The receptors were gathered from a male donor with ankylosing spondylitis. Each CDR3 is given with its conserved first and last residue. A D gene is named only where the DNA matches it firmly. Rows give clone size only sometimes, using once, few, many, or a class for an expanded clone.

length,V,size,D,J,CDR3,DNA
18,TRBV5-5,few,TRBD2,TRBJ2-1,CASSSKGLAERPYNEQFF,TGTGCCAGCAGCTCGAAGGGACTAGCGGAAAGGCCCTACAATGAGCAGTTCTTC
16,TRBV20-1,few,.,TRBJ1-5,CSARSTVGMGNQPQHF,TGCAGTGCTAGATCCACAGTGGGTATGGGCAATCAGCCCCAGCATTTT
14,TRBV12-3/TRBV12-4,few,.,TRBJ2-3,CASSQGRGTDTQYF,TGTGCCAGCAGTCAAGGCCGGGGGACAGATACGCAGTATTTT
13,TRBV5-1,.,TRBD1,TRBJ1-5,CASSPQGGMAQHF,TGCGCCAGCAGCCCACAGGGGGGCATGGCCCAGCATTTT
17,TRBV5-1,few,TRBD2,TRBJ2-1,CASSPPPRTSGDNEQFF,TGCGCCAGCAGCCCACCGCCCCGGACTAGCGGGGACAATGAGCAGTTCTTC
15,TRBV14,.,.,TRBJ2-7,CASSQEGHRSYEQYF,TGTGCCAGCAGCCAAGAGGGTCACAGGTCCTACGAGCAGTACTTC
13,TRBV29-1,few,TRBD1,TRBJ2-3,CSASDRAADTQYF,TGCAGCGCCAGTGACAGGGCGGCGGATACGCAGTATTTT
15,TRBV9,.,.,TRBJ1-4,CASSVEAGNDEKLFF,TGTGCCAGCAGCGTAGAGGCAGGGAACGATGAAAAACTGTTTTTT
13,TRBV10-1,.,.,TRBJ2-4,CASSEGGGSIQYF,TGCGCCAGCAGTGAGGGAGGCGGTAGCATTCAGTACTTC
15,TRBV5-4,.,TRBD2,TRBJ2-7,CASSRASGRNYEQYF,TGTGCCAGCAGCCGGGCCAGCGGGAGGAACTACGAGCAGTACTTC
14,TRBV2,few,.,TRBJ2-3,CASSEALLGDTQYF,TGTGCCAGCAGTGAAGCGCTTCTGGGGGATACGCAGTATTTT
14,TRBV27,once,.,TRBJ1-1,CASSLWGENTEAFF,TGTGCCAGCAGTTTATGGGGGGAGAACACTGAAGCTTTCTTT
16,TRBV29-1,.,.,TRBJ2-4,CSVEDSGRGASNIQYF,TGCAGCGTTGAAGATTCGGGCAGGGGGGCATCAAACATTCAGTACTTC
11,TRBV2,few,.,TRBJ1-1,CASSELLDAFF,TGTGCCAGCAGTGAACTACTGGATGCTTTCTTT
16,TRBV5-1,.,TRBD2,TRBJ2-1,CASSPLRTSAYNEQFF,TGCGCCAGCAGCCCGTTGAGGACTAGTGCCTACAATGAGCAGTTCTTC
16,TRBV5-1,.,TRBD1,TRBJ1-1,CASSLAGTGMNTEAFF,TGCGCCAGCAGCTTGGCCGGGACAGGGATGAACACTGAAGCTTTCTTT
15,TRBV11-2,.,.,TRBJ1-1,CASRLLGTGNTEAFF,TGTGCCAGCAGATTACTGGGGACGGGGAACACTGAAGCTTTCTTT
14,TRBV7-9,.,TRBD1,TRBJ1-2,CASSRDRGNYGYTF,TGTGCCAGCAGCCGGGACAGGGGTAACTATGGCTACACCTTC
14,TRBV19,.,TRBD2,TRBJ2-1,CASSIAGGGYEQFF,TGTGCCAGTAGTATTGCGGGAGGAGGATATGAGCAGTTCTTC
15,TRBV20-1,.,TRBD1,TRBJ1-1,CSARGRGPSNTEAFF,TGCAGTGCTAGGGGCAGGGGGCCCTCGAACACTGAAGCTTTCTTT
15,TRBV12-3/TRBV12-4,.,TRBD1,TRBJ2-1,CASRLQTGSEYEQFF,TGTGCCAGCAGGCTACAGACAGGGTCTGAGTATGAGCAGTTCTTC
15,TRBV6-1,.,TRBD2,TRBJ2-5,CATTRGSGSGETQYF,TGTGCCACCACAAGGGGTAGCGGGAGTGGAGAGACCCAGTACTTC
13,TRBV24-1,.,.,TRBJ1-4,CATSEPGTEKLFF,TGTGCCACCAGTGAACCAGGGACTGAAAAACTGTTTTTT
16,TRBV7-2,once,.,TRBJ2-1,CASSFPLGSAYNEQFF,TGTGCCAGCAGTTTTCCGCTAGGCAGCGCCTACAATGAGCAGTTCTTC
15,TRBV24-1,.,TRBD1,TRBJ1-2,CATSDSGTGNVGYTF,TGTGCCACCAGTGACTCCGGGACAGGGAACGTCGGCTACACCTTC
15,TRBV20-1,.,.,TRBJ1-5,CSASRGFMSNQPEHF,TGCAGTGCTAGTAGGGGGTTTATGAGCAATCAGCCCGAGCATTTT
14,TRBV19,.,.,TRBJ2-1,CASSAPGLRDEQFF,TGTGCCAGTAGTGCTCCGGGGCTGCGGGATGAGCAGTTCTTC
17,TRBV3-1,.,TRBD2,TRBJ2-1,CASSLGVAGSSYNEQFF,TGTGCCAGCAGCCTCGGGGTAGCGGGGAGCTCCTACAATGAGCAGTTCTTC
17,TRBV6-2/TRBV6-3,.,TRBD2,TRBJ2-2,CASSYATSASNTGELFF,TGTGCCAGCAGTTACGCAACTAGCGCTTCGAACACCGGGGAGCTGTTTTTT
17,TRBV24-1,.,TRBD2,TRBJ2-5,CATSDPLGGRVQETQYF,TGTGCCACCAGTGACCCCCTCGGCGGGAGAGTCCAGGAGACCCAGTACTTC
16,TRBV7-9,few,TRBD1,TRBJ1-1,CASSNSGTGARTEAFF,TGTGCCAGCAGCAACTCCGGGACAGGGGCTCGCACTGAAGCTTTCTTT
13,TRBV3-1,few,.,TRBJ1-4,CASGTRGNEKLFF,TGTGCCAGCGGGACGAGGGGTAATGAAAAACTGTTTTTT
15,TRBV20-1,.,.,TRBJ1-4,CSADATRNTGEKLFF,TGCAGTGCCGACGCGACTCGGAACACGGGTGAAAAACTGTTTTTT
15,TRBV4-2,.,.,TRBJ2-5,CASSQGARLQETQYF,TGTGCCAGCAGCCAAGGGGCTCGGCTTCAAGAGACCCAGTACTTC
15,TRBV18,.,TRBD1,TRBJ1-2,CASSHTGTGGYGYTF,TGTGCCAGCTCACACACCGGGACAGGGGGCTATGGCTACACCTTC
13,TRBV25-1,.,.,TRBJ1-5,CASGWTAGQPQHF,TGTGCCAGCGGTTGGACGGCGGGGCAGCCCCAGCATTTT
14,TRBV12-3/TRBV12-4,.,.,TRBJ2-7,CASSLKGGSYEQYF,TGTGCCAGCAGTTTGAAGGGGGGATCCTACGAGCAGTACTTC
16,TRBV20-1,.,TRBD1,TRBJ1-2,CSANPSGQGGDYGYTF,TGCAGTGCCAATCCCTCGGGGCAGGGGGGAGACTATGGCTACACCTTC
14,TRBV10-3,.,.,TRBJ1-4,CAIRHTLETEKLFF,TGTGCCATCAGGCACACACTGGAGACTGAAAAACTGTTTTTT
14,TRBV19,few,TRBD1,TRBJ1-1,CASRREGDSTEAFF,TGTGCCAGTAGAAGAGAGGGGGACAGCACTGAAGCTTTCTTT